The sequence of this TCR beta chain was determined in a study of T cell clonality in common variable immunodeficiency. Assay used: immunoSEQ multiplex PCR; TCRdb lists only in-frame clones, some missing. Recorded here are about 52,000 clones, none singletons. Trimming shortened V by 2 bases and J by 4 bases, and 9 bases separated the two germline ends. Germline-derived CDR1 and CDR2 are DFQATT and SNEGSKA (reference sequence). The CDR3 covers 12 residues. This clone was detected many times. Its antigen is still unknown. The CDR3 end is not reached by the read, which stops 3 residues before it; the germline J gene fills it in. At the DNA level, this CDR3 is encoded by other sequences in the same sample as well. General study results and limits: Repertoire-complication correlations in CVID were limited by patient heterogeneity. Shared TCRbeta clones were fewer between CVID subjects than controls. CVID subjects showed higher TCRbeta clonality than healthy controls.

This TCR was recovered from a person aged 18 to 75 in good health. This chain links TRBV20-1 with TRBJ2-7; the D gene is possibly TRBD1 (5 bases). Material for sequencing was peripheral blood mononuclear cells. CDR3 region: CSARFQGYEQYF. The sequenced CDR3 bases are TGCAGTGCTAGATTCCAGGGTTACGAG.